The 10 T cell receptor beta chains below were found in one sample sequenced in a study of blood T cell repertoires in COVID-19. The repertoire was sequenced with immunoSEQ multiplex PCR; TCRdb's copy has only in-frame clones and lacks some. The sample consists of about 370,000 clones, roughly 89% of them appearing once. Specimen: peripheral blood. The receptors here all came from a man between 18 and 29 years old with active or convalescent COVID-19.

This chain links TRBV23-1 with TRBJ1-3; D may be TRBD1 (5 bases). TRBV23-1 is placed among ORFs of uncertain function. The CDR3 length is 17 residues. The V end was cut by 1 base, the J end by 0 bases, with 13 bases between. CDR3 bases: TGCGCCAGCAGTCAATTCCTCAGGGTATCCTCTGGAAACACCATATATTTT. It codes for CASSQFLRVSSGNTIYF.

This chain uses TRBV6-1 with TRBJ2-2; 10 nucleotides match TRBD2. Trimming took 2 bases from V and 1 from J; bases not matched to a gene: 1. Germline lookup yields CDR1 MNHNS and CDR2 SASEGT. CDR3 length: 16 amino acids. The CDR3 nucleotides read TGTGCCAGCAGTGAAAGACTAGCGGGGAACACCGGGGAGCTGTTTTTT. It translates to CASSERLAGNTGELFF.

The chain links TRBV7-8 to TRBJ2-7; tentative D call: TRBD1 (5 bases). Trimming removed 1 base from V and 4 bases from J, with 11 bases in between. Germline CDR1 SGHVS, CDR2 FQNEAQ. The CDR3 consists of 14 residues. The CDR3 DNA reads TGTGCCAGCAGCTTAGAATCCCAGGGATACGAGCAGTACTTC. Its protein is CASSLESQGYEQYF.

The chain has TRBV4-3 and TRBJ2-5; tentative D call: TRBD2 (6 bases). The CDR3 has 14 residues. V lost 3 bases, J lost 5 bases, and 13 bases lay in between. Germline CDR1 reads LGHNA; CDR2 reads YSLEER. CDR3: CASSQGGVFETQYF. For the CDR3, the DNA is TGCGCCAGCAGCCAGGGCGGGGTGTTTGAGACCCAGTACTTC.

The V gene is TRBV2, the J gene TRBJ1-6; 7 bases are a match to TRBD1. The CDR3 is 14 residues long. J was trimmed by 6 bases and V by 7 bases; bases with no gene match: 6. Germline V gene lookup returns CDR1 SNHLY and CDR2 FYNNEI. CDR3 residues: CASTQGKGNSPLHF. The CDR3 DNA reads TGTGCCAGCACACAGGGGAAGGGTAATTCACCCCTCCACTTT.

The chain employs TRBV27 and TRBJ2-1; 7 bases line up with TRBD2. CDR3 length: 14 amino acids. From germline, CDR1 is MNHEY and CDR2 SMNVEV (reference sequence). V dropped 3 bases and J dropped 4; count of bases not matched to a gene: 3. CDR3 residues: CASSLGGGYNEQFF. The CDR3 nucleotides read TGTGCCAGCAGTTTGGGGGGGGGTTACAATGAGCAGTTCTTC.

DNA of the CDR3: TGTGCCAGCGGCGATTGGGGACTACCCTCCTACGAGCAGTACTTC. This encodes CASGDWGLPSYEQYF. This sequence joins TRBV28 and TRBJ2-7; 7 bases match TRBD2. The CDR3 loop spans 15 amino acids. Germline CDR1 and CDR2: MDHEN and SYDVKM. V lost 8 bases to trimming and J lost 0 bases; unmatched junction nucleotides: 10.

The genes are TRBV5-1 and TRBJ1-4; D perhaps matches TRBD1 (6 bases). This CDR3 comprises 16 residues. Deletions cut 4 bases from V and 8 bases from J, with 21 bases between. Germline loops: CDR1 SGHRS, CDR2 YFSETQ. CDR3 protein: CASSLDSQGRKEKLFF. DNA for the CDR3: TGCGCCAGCAGCCTGGACTCTCAGGGGCGAAAGGAAAAACTGTTTTTT.

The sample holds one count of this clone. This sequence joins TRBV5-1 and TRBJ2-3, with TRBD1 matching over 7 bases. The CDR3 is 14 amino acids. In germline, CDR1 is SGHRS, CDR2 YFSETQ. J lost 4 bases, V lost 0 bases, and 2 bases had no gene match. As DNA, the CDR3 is TGCGCCAGCAGCTTGGGACAGGGTTCAGATACGCAGTATTTT. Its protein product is CASSLGQGSDTQYF. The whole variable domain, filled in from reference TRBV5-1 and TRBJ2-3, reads KAGVTQTPRYLIKTRGQQVTLSCSPISGHRSVSWYQQTPGQGLQFLFEYFSETQRNKGNFPGRFSGRQFSNSRSEMNVSTLELGDSALYLCASSLGQGSDTQYFGPGTRLTVL.

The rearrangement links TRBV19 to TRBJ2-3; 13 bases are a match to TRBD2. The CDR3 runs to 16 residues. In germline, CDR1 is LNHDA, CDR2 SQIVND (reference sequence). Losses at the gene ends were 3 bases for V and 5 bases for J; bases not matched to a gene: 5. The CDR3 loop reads CASSIRTSGRLDTQYF. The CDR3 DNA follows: TGTGCCAGTAGTATCCGGACTAGCGGGAGATTAGATACGCAGTATTTT.